The rows below give T cell receptor beta chains drawn from one sample of a study of OX40 agonist ivuxolimab in advanced cancers. Generated by immunoSEQ multiplex PCR, the TCRdb table keeps only in-frame clones and is missing some. Of around 50,000 clones listed, 94% are singletons. The input for sequencing was CD4+ or CD8+ T cells sorted from blood, taken in a trial of the OX40 agonist ivuxolimab. The source is an adult with an advanced solid tumor such as melanoma, head and neck, liver or kidney cancer. Each CDR3 is given with its conserved first and last residue. The D gene is left open where the match is weak. The size of a clone is reported for some rows only, either as once, few or many, or as a class for expanded clones.

CDR3 length,V gene,D gene,J gene,clone size,CDR3 DNA,CDR3 protein
14,TRBV4-1,-,TRBJ1-2,-,TGCGCCAGCAGCCCCACCCCAGGGGACTATGGCTACACCTTC,CASSPTPGDYGYTF
11,TRBV19,-,TRBJ1-1,-,TGTGCCAGTAGTACGGCCTTTGAAGCTTTCTTT,CASSTAFEAFF
11,TRBV25-1,-,TRBJ2-1,-,TGTGCCAGCAGTGGGTACAATGAGCAGTTCTTC,CASSGYNEQFF
14,TRBV30,-,TRBJ1-6,-,TGTGCCTGGAGTGTAGGCGGGGGCCCTTCACCCCTCCACTTT,CAWSVGGGPSPLHF
15,TRBV6-5,-,TRBJ1-1,-,TGTGCCAGCAGTTCTGGACATCTCGGTCGGACTGAAGCTTTCTTT,CASSSGHLGRTEAFF
11,TRBV19,-,TRBJ1-2,once,TGTGCCAGTAGAAGTTTCTATGGCTACACCTTC,CASRSFYGYTF
15,TRBV5-6,-,TRBJ1-2,-,TGTGCCAGGTACGCCGGAAGGGAGGGGTTCTATGGCTACACCTTC,CARYAGREGFYGYTF
12,TRBV28,-,TRBJ2-1,once,TGTGCAGAAAGTGCGGTAAACAATGAGCAGTTCTTC,CAESAVNNEQFF
15,TRBV7-8,-,TRBJ2-5,once,TGTGCCAGCAGCCTCCCGCGGGGACTTCAAGAGACCCAGTACTTC,CASSLPRGLQETQYF
13,TRBV9,-,TRBJ2-2,-,TGTGCCAGCAGCGCCGGGCCGACCGGGGAGCTGTTTTTT,CASSAGPTGELFF
14,TRBV5-6,-,TRBJ2-5,-,TGTGCCAGCAGCTTGGGTAGCGTACAAGAGACCCAGTACTTC,CASSLGSVQETQYF
12,TRBV5-8,TRBD1,TRBJ2-4,-,TGTGCCAGCAGACCGACAGGGTCCATTCAGTACTTC,CASRPTGSIQYF
16,TRBV13,TRBD2,TRBJ2-1,-,TGTGCCAGCAGCTACCCGGCTAGCGGAACCTACAATGAGCAGTTCTTC,CASSYPASGTYNEQFF
15,TRBV4-3,-,TRBJ2-2,-,TGCGCCAGCAGCCGAGTACTCGGGAACACCGGGGAGCTGTTTTTT,CASSRVLGNTGELFF
14,TRBV4-2,-,TRBJ1-5,-,TGTGCCAGCAGCCAAACAGGATCCAATCAGCCCCAGCATTTT,CASSQTGSNQPQHF
17,TRBV4-1,-,TRBJ2-2,-,TGCGCCAGCAGCCAAGGAATGCCGGGGACCTCCACCGGGGAGCTGTTTTTT,CASSQGMPGTSTGELFF
14,TRBV10-2,TRBD2,TRBJ2-5,-,TGCGCCAGCAGGGTGGCGGGAGGGAAAGAGACCCAGTACTTC,CASRVAGGKETQYF
14,TRBV5-4,TRBD2,TRBJ2-5,once,TGTGCCAGCAGCTTGGGTTTGACTAGCTCGACCCAGTACTTC,CASSLGLTSSTQYF
16,TRBV4-2,TRBD1,TRBJ2-1,-,TGTGCCAGCAGCCAGGAGACAGGGGGACCTTACAATGAGCAGTTCTTC,CASSQETGGPYNEQFF
15,TRBV13,-,TRBJ2-5,-,TGTGCCAGCAGCTTAAGTCCCTCGTACCAAGAGACCCAGTACTTC,CASSLSPSYQETQYF
13,TRBV27,-,TRBJ2-5,-,TGTGCCAGCAGTTTAACGTGGGGAGAGACCCAGTACTTC,CASSLTWGETQYF
14,TRBV11-2,TRBD2,TRBJ2-1,-,TGTGCCAGCAGCAGCGGGAGTGCCCTGGATGAGCAGTTCTTC,CASSSGSALDEQFF
12,TRBV28,TRBD2,TRBJ2-7,-,TGTGCCAGCAGTCTAGCGGGGTACGAGCAGTACTTC,CASSLAGYEQYF
13,TRBV27,TRBD2,TRBJ2-7,-,TGTGCCAGCAGGGGGGGGGTCTCCTACGAGCAGTACTTC,CASRGGVSYEQYF
11,TRBV4-1,-,TRBJ2-1,-,TGCGCCAGCAGCCGTGGGATTGAGCAGTTCTTC,CASSRGIEQFF
14,TRBV30,-,TRBJ2-7,-,TGTGCCTGGAGTTCGGAATTTAGGCCCTACGAGCAGTACTTC,CAWSSEFRPYEQYF
16,TRBV9,-,TRBJ2-2,-,TGTGCCAGCAGCCCCTACGGGCGGGAGAACACCGGGGAGCTGTTTTTT,CASSPYGRENTGELFF
15,TRBV19,TRBD2,TRBJ2-1,-,TGTGCCAGTAGTCCCGGGACTAGCGGGAGCAATGAGCAGTTCTTC,CASSPGTSGSNEQFF
15,TRBV27,TRBD2,TRBJ2-1,-,TGTGCCAGCAGTTTGTGGACTAGCGGGACCAATGAGCAGTTCTTC,CASSLWTSGTNEQFF
12,TRBV2,TRBD2,TRBJ2-2,-,TGTGCCAGCAGGGAGACTAGCGGGAGGCTGTTTTTT,CASRETSGRLFF
15,TRBV11-3,-,TRBJ2-7,-,TGTGCCAGCAGCTTGTGGAGGTTGGTATCCTACGAGCAGTACTTC,CASSLWRLVSYEQYF
13,TRBV29-1,-,TRBJ2-1,-,TGCAGCGTTCTGGAGGGCCGCTACAATGAGCAGTTCTTC,CSVLEGRYNEQFF
13,TRBV19,TRBD1,TRBJ2-7,-,TGTGCCAGTAGCCCCGGGACAGCCTACGAGCAGTACTTC,CASSPGTAYEQYF
11,TRBV2,-,TRBJ2-7,few,TGTGCCAGCAGTGAAGGCTACGAGCAGTACTTC,CASSEGYEQYF
17,TRBV11-1,TRBD1,TRBJ1-3,-,TGTGCCAGCAGCTTGTCTCCGGGACAGTTCTCCGGAAACACCATATATTTT,CASSLSPGQFSGNTIYF
15,TRBV7-2,TRBD2,TRBJ2-7,few,TGTGCCAGCAGCTTATCGGGCGGGAGTTCCTACGAGCAGTACTTC,CASSLSGGSSYEQYF
15,TRBV27,-,TRBJ2-7,-,TGTGCCAGCAGCTTAAGAGGGGGAGAGGGCTACGAGCAGTACTTC,CASSLRGGEGYEQYF
14,TRBV28,-,TRBJ1-5,-,TGTGCCAGCAGCACCGGCGGCGGCAATCAGCCCCAGCATTTT,CASSTGGGNQPQHF
15,TRBV19,-,TRBJ2-5,few,TGTGCCAGTAGTAGTTGGCTAGCGCAAAAAGAGACCCAGTACTTC,CASSSWLAQKETQYF
9,TRBV7-9,-,TRBJ2-1,-,TGTGCCAGCAGGGAGCTTCAGTTCTTC,CASRELQFF
13,TRBV27,-,TRBJ2-3,-,TGTGCCAGCAGTTTAGCTAGCACAGATACGCAGTATTTT,CASSLASTDTQYF
13,TRBV6-1,-,TRBJ2-1,-,TGTGCCGGCCCGGAGGTCTCCTACAATGAGCAGTTCTTC,CAGPEVSYNEQFF
15,TRBV6-1,-,TRBJ2-7,-,TGTGCCAGCAGTGAATGGGGGGCAGGAACCTACGAGCAGTACTTC,CASSEWGAGTYEQYF
17,TRBV4-3,TRBD2,TRBJ2-2,-,TGCGCCAGCAGCCAATCACTAGCGGGAGGGCTCACCGGGGAGCTGTTTTTT,CASSQSLAGGLTGELFF
13,TRBV28,-,TRBJ2-7,-,TGTGCCAGCAGTCTAACAGGTTCCTACGAGCAGTACTTC,CASSLTGSYEQYF
16,TRBV6-4,-,TRBJ2-3,once,TGTGCCAGCAGTGACTCGGGGTCTAGTCTCCCAGATACGCAGTATTTT,CASSDSGSSLPDTQYF
16,TRBV15,TRBD2,TRBJ2-3,-,TGTGCCACCAGCAGAGCCACGACTAGCGCCACAGATACGCAGTATTTT,CATSRATTSATDTQYF
13,TRBV27,-,TRBJ2-7,-,TGTGCCAGCAGTAGATCAGGGTTCTACGAGCAGTACTTC,CASSRSGFYEQYF
16,TRBV4-2,TRBD1,TRBJ2-7,-,TGTGCCAGCAGCCAAGATATTGGGACAGGGTCCCACGAGCAGTACTTC,CASSQDIGTGSHEQYF